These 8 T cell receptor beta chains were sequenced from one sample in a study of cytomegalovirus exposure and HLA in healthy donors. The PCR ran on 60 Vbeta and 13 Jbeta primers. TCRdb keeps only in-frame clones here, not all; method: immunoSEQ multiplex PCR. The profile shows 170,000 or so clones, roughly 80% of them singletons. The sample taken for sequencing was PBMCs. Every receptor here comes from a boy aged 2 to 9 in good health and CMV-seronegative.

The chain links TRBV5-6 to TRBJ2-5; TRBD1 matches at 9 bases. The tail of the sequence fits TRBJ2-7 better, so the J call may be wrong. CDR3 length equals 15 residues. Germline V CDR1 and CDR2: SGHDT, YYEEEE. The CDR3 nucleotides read TGTGCCAGCAGCTCCTACAGGGGACAGGGAACCGAGCAGTACTTC. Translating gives CASSSYRGQGTEQYF.

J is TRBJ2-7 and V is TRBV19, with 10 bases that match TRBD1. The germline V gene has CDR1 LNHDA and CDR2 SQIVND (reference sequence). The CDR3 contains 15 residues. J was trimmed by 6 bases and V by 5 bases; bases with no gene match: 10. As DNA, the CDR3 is TGTGCCAGTAGTGATGACAGGGGGCAGTTGAGCGAGCAGTACTTC. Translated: CASSDDRGQLSEQYF. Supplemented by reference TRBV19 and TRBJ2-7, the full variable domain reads DGGITQSPKYLFRKEGQNVTLSCEQNLNHDAMYWYRQDPGQGLRLIYYSQIVNDFQKGDIAEGYSVSREKKESFPLTVTSAQKNPTAFYLCASSDDRGQLSEQYFGPGTRLTVT.

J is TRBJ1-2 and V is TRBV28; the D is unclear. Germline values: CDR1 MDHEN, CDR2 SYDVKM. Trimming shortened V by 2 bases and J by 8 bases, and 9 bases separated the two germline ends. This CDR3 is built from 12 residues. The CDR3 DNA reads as TGTGCCAGCAGTTTAGGTCTAAAGGGCTACACCTTC. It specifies CASSLGLKGYTF.

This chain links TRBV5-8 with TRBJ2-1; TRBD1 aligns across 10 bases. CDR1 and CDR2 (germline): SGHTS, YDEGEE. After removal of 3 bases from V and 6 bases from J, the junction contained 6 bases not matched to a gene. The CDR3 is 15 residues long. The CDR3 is CASSSPGQGTNEQFF. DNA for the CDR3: TGTGCCAGCAGCTCACCGGGACAGGGGACCAATGAGCAGTTCTTC. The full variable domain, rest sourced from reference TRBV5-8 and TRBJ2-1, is EAGVTQSPTHLIKTRGQQATLRCSPISGHTSVYWYQQALGLGLQFLLWYDEGEERNRGNFPPRFSGRQFPNYSSELNVNALELEDSALYLCASSSPGQGTNEQFFGPGTRLTVL.

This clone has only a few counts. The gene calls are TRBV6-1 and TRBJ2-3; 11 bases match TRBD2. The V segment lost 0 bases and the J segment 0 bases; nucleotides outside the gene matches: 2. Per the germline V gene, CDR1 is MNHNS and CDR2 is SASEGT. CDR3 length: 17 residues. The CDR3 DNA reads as TGTGCCAGCAGTGAAGCGGGACTAGCGGAGAGCACAGATACGCAGTATTTT. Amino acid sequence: CASSEAGLAESTDTQYF.

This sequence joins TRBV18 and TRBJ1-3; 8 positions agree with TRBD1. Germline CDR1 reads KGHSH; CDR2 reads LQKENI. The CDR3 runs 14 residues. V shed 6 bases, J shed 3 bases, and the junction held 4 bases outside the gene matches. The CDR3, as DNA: TGTGCCAGCTCTCCCGACAGGGGTGGAAACACCATATATTTT. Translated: CASSPDRGGNTIYF.

The CDR3: CASGFGGTSYEQYF. CDR3 nucleotide sequence: TGTGCTAGTGGTTTTGGGGGGACTTCCTACGAGCAGTACTTC. This sequence joins TRBV12-5 and TRBJ2-7, with a possible D match to TRBD2 (6 bases). Germline V gives CDR1 LGHNT, CDR2 FRNRAP. V was clipped by 3 bases and J by 1 base, with 10 bases between them. CDR3 length: 14 residues.

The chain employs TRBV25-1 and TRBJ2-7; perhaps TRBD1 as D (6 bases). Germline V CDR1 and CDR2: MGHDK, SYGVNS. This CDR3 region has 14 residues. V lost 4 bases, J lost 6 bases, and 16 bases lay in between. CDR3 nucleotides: TGTGCCAGCAGTGGCCCGGGGAAAGGGGGCGAGCAGTACTTC. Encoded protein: CASSGPGKGGEQYF.